This T cell receptor beta chain is drawn from a study of T cells after yellow fever vaccination. This clonotype has a count of ten or more. Germline CDR1 MNHEY, CDR2 SVGAGI. The length of the CDR3 is 15 residues. Deletions cut 5 bases from V and 0 bases from J, with 8 bases between. 5'RACE template switching added a universal primer site and UMIs to TCR cDNA. TCRdb passed the 5' RACE reads through MiXCR, listing each CDR3 protein once. The sample carries about 320,000 distinct CDR3 sequences, over 3.5% recorded once. The clonotype was recovered from a man in his late teens or twenties who received the YFV17D yellow fever vaccine. This chain uses TRBV6-5 with TRBJ2-6, with unresolved D. The sample here was PBMCs, taken 15 days after the yellow fever booster vaccination. The CDR3 nucleotides read TGTGCCAGCAGTGTCTCGTTCTCTGGGGCCAACGTCCTGACTTTC. Protein sequence: CASSVSFSGANVLTF.